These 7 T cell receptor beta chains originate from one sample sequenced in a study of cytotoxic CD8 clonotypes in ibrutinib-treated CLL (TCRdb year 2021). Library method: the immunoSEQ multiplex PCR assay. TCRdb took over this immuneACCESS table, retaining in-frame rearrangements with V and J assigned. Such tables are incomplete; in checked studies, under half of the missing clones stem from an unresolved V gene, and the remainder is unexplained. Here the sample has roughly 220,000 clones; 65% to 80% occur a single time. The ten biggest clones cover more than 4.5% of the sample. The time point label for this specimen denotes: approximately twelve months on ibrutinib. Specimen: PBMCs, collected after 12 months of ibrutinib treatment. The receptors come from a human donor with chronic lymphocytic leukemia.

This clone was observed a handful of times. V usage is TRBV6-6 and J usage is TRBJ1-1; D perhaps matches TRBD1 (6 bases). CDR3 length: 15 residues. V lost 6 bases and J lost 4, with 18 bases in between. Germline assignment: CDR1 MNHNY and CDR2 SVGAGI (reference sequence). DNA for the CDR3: TGTGCCAGCAGAAGCGTTGAGGGGGGTGGCACTGAAGCTTTCTTT. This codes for CASRSVEGGGTEAFF.

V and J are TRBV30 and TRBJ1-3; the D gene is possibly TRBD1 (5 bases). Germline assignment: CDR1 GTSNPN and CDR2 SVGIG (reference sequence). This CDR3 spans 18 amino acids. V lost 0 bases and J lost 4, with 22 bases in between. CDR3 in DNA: TGTGCCTGGAGTGTACCCCGCCAACTCCGGGACGGAGGAAACACCATATATTTT. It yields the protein CAWSVPRQLRDGGNTIYF. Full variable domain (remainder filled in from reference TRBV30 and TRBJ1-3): SQTIHQWPATLVQPVGSPLSLECTVEGTSNPNLYWYRQAAGRGLQLLFYSVGIGQISSEVPQNLSASRPQDRQFILSSKKLLLSDSGFYLCAWSVPRQLRDGGNTIYFGEGSWLTVV.

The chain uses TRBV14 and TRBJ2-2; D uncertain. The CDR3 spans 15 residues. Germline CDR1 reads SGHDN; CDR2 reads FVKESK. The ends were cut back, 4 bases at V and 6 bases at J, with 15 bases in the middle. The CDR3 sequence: CASSPHVELAGELFF. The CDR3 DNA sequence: TGTGCCAGCAGCCCCCATGTGGAACTCGCCGGGGAGCTGTTTTTT.

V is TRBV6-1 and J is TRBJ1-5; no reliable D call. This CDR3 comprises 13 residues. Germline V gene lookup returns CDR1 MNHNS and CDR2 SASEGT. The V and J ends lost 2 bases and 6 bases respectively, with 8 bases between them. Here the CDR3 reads CASSEYRGQPQHF. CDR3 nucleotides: TGTGCCAGCAGTGAATACAGAGGTCAGCCCCAGCATTTT.

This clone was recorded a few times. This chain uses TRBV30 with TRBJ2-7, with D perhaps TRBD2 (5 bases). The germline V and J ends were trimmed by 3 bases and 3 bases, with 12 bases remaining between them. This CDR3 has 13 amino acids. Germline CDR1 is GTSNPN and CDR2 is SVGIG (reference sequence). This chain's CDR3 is CAWSPGGYYEQYF. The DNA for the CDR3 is TGTGCCTGGAGCCCCGGAGGTTACTACGAGCAGTACTTC.

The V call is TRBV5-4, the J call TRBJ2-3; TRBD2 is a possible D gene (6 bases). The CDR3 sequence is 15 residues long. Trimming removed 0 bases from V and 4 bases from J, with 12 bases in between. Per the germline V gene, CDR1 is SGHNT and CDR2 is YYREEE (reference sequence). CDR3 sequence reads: CASSLGGGRPDTQYF. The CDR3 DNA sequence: TGTGCCAGCAGCTTGGGCGGAGGGCGCCCAGATACGCAGTATTTT.

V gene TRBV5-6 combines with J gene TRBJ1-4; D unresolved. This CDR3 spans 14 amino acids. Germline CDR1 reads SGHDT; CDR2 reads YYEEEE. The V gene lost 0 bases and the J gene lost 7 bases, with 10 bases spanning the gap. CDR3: CASSLGEVSEKLFF. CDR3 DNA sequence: TGTGCCAGCAGCTTGGGGGAAGTGAGTGAAAAACTGTTTTTT.